The 21 T cell receptor beta chains reported below all come from one sample, sequenced in a study of tumor-infiltrating lymphocytes in primary liver carcinoma. TCR beta cDNA came from approximately 540 ng total RNA, primed with a constant-region primer. ARM-PCR, slightly modified, supplied the TCR beta libraries through three nested multiplex PCR rounds. The first two PCR rounds, approximately 10 cycles each, used TRBV1-TRBV30 forward primers and a C-beta reverse primer. One entry per CDR3 protein results from TCRdb running MiXCR on the multiplex PCR reads. This table has 75,000 to 90,000 distinct CDR3 sequences, over 60% appearing once. Investigators took RNA and DNA out together from approximately 22-30 mg of unsorted bulk tissue. The sequenced sample consisted of liver tumor tissue from sampling region 1. The subset is: tumor region T1, superior pole. The receptors originated from a man aged 35 to 55 with primary liver carcinoma and hepatitis B virus infection.

On this clonotype itself: The germline gene is not matched at one end of the junction; a read error may be the cause. DNA of the CDR3: TGCGCCAGTAGCCAAGTTTCTAGCAACTCAGGGGAGCAGTCCTTC. Amino acid sequence: CASSQVSSNSGEQSF. The chain couples TRBV4-1 to TRBJ2-1, with a tentative D call TRBD1 (6 bases). The CDR3 sequence is 15 residues long. The V gene's germline CDR1 is MGHRA and CDR2 YSYEKL.

The chain is built from TRBV14 and TRBJ2-7; D not certain. The CDR3 is 14 residues long. Germline V gene sequence: CDR1 SGHDN, CDR2 FVKESK. Deletions cut 5 bases from V and 6 bases from J, with 17 bases between. The CDR3 reads CASSTSARSLEQYF. Written as DNA, the CDR3 is TGTGCCAGCAGCACCTCAGCGCGGTCTCTCGAGCAGTACTTC. Supplemented by reference TRBV14 and TRBJ2-7, the full variable domain reads EAGVTQFPSHSVIEKGQTVTLRCDPISGHDNLYWYRRVMGKEIKFLLHFVKESKQDESGMPNNRFLAERTGGTYSTLKVQPAELEDSGVYFCASSTSARSLEQYFGPGTRLTVT.

On this clonotype: At one of its ends the junction is not consistent with the germline gene, which may arise from a read error. The chain combines TRBV6-5 with TRBJ1-5; D is uncertain. CDR1 is MNHEY and CDR2 is SVGAGI in the germline V gene. The length of the CDR3 is 13 residues. The CDR3 protein is CASSYSRKQPQHF. CDR3 DNA: TGTGCCAGCAGCTACTCAAGGAAACAGCCCCAGCATTTT.

Remarks on this clonotype: The CDR3 carries no conserved terminal phenylalanine or tryptophan, so it likely arises from a read error. In DNA form, the CDR3 reads TGCAGCGTTGGGACCCTGAACATTGAAGCTTTCTCT. As protein: CSVGTLNIEAFS. The gene calls are TRBV29-1 and TRBJ1-1; D gene uncertain. Germline V gives CDR1 SQVTM, CDR2 ANQGSEA. CDR3 length: 12 amino acids.

A word on this clonotype: This may come from a read error, since a much larger clone is one base off. The V call is TRBV28, the J call TRBJ1-5; 9 bases align to TRBD1. The junction had 8 bases not matched to a gene; V was cut back by 5 bases and J by 6 bases. The CDR3 spans 15 residues. Germline assignment: CDR1 MDHEN and CDR2 SYDVKM. CDR3 nucleotides: TGTGCCAGCAGTGTCGGACAGGGGACGGTTCAGCCCCAGCATTTT. Its translation: CASSVGQGTVQPQHF.

Details on this clonotype: A much larger clonotype is one base distant, so this may be a read error. The V gene is TRBV30, the J gene TRBJ2-3; 9 bases are a match to TRBD2. Looked up from germline, CDR1 is GTSNPN and CDR2 is SVGIG (reference sequence). The CDR3 spans 19 residues. Trimming took 0 bases from V and 2 from J; bases not matched to a gene: 15. The CDR3 loop is CAWSVRWGATSGHTDTQYF. The CDR3 nucleotides are TGTGCCTGGAGTGTACGGTGGGGGGCGACTAGCGGACACACAGATACGCAGTATTTT.

The rearrangement uses TRBV24-1 and TRBJ2-1; 9 bases match TRBD2. Germline CDR1 and CDR2: KGHDR and SFDVKD. Losses at the gene ends were 5 bases for V and 5 bases for J; bases not matched to a gene: 3. The CDR3 sequence is 14 residues long. The CDR3: CATSGSSGDNEQFF. The CDR3 region has the DNA TGTGCCACCAGTGGGTCTAGCGGGGACAATGAGCAGTTCTTC.

This sequence joins TRBV19 and TRBJ1-5, with 7 bases aligning to TRBD1. The trim removed 7 bases at V and 3 bases at J, leaving 3 bases unmatched. The CDR3 spans 13 residues. Germline V lookup: CDR1 LNHDA, CDR2 SQIVND (reference sequence). The CDR3 DNA follows: TGTGCCAGTAAGGGACAGTTCAATCAGCCCCAGCATTTT. This codes for CASKGQFNQPQHF.

Comment on this clonotype: A junction boundary mismatches the germline segment, possibly from a read error. J is TRBJ2-5 and V is TRBV5-4; unclear D gene. The CDR3 runs to 14 residues. Germline loops: CDR1 SGHNT, CDR2 YYREEE (reference sequence). CDR3 coding DNA: TGTGTCAGCAGCTTGAGTATCAGTTTAGAGACCCAGTACTTC. This translates into CVSSLSISLETQYF. Looking up the rest from reference TRBV5-4 and TRBJ2-5 gives the full variable domain: ETGVTQSPTHLIKTRGQQVTLRCSSQSGHNTVSWYQQALGQGPQFIFQYYREEENGRGNFPPRFSGLQFPNYSSELNVNALELDDSALYLCVSSLSISLETQYFGPGTRLLVL.

This clonotype was observed at least ten times. The rearrangement uses TRBV5-1 and TRBJ1-3; D not certain. This CDR3 is 13 amino acids long. V gave up 1 base and J gave up 8 bases, with 10 bases separating them. Germline V gives CDR1 SGHRS, CDR2 YFSETQ. CDR3: CASSLSLADTIYF. The DNA of the CDR3 is TGCGCCAGCAGCTTGAGCCTCGCGGACACCATATATTTT.

The chain recombines TRBV6-1 with TRBJ2-1; TRBD1 or TRBD2 may be the D gene (5 bases each). Germline V gives CDR1 MNHNS, CDR2 SASEGT. The CDR3 spans 13 residues. V lost 6 bases, J lost 6 bases, and 12 bases lay in between. CDR3 nucleotides: TGTGCCAGCAGATACCGGGACCTCAATGAGCAGTTCTTC. It yields the protein CASRYRDLNEQFF.

This clonotype was counted only a few times. A read error may explain this, as a much larger clone is one base away. The gene calls are TRBV7-9 and TRBJ1-2; D uncertain. CDR1 and CDR2 (germline): SEHNR, FQNEAQ (reference sequence). Deletions cut 5 bases from V and 4 bases from J, with 14 bases between. This CDR3 comprises 14 residues. The DNA of the CDR3 is TGTGCCAGCAGCCGTGCCAGGCCAATCTATGGCTACACCTTC. It yields the protein CASSRARPIYGYTF.

Comment on this clonotype: Because it lacks the conserved phenylalanine or tryptophan at the end, this CDR3 is likely a read error. The gene calls are TRBV7-8 and TRBJ1-5; D is perhaps TRBD1 (5 bases). Trimming took off 4 bases at V and 0 bases at J, with 10 bases between the two ends. Per germline, CDR1 SGHVS and CDR2 FQNEAQ. The length of the CDR3 is 15 residues. The CDR3: CASSSGLNSNQPQHH. CDR3 DNA sequence: TGTGCCAGCAGCTCGGGACTGAATAGCAATCAGCCCCAGCATCAT.

This clonotype was detected ten times or more. The genes are TRBV10-3 and TRBJ1-4; 9 bases fit TRBD1. Germline CDR1 and CDR2: ENHRY and SYGVKD. The CDR3 consists of 19 residues. V gave up 4 bases and J gave up 3 bases; unmatched junction bases: 15. The CDR3 DNA follows: TGTGCCATCAGTGGAAGTCCCGGGACAGGGATAGGGGCTAATGAAAAACTGTTTTTT. Translating gives CAISGSPGTGIGANEKLFF.

This clonotype has only a few counts. The chain employs TRBV24-1 and TRBJ2-1, with no clear D. This CDR3 spans 14 amino acids. Germline CDR1 KGHDR, CDR2 SFDVKD. Deletions cut 8 bases from V and 4 bases from J, with 14 bases between. CDR3 region: CATNGTADYNEQFF. The CDR3 bases are TGTGCCACCAATGGTACGGCGGATTACAATGAGCAGTTCTTC.

To note about this clonotype: A junction end diverges from the germline sequence, so it may reflect a read error. The CDR3, as DNA: TGCGCCAGCGGCTCCACAGGGGAGAATGAGCAGTTCTTC. It translates to CASGSTGENEQFF. This chain joins TRBV12-3 or TRBV12-4 and TRBJ2-1; 7 bases line up with TRBD1. CDR3 length: 13 residues.

The table lists this clonotype with a count of one. J is TRBJ1-2 and V is TRBV5-6; 7 nucleotides match TRBD1. Looked up from germline, CDR1 is SGHDT and CDR2 is YYEEEE. Trimming at V came to 6 bases and at J to 5 bases, leaving 10 bases not matched to a gene. This CDR3 spans 14 amino acids. CDR3 DNA sequence: TGTGCCAGCAACCCTAGGGGGCACGGATATGGCTACACCTTC. It specifies CASNPRGHGYGYTF.

A remark on this clonotype: Here the CDR3 omits its conserved ending phenylalanine or tryptophan, so a read error is the likely source. The genes are TRBV11-2 and TRBJ1-1; the match to TRBD1 covers 9 bases. CDR3 length equals 15 residues. Unmatched junction bases numbered 6, after V lost 6 bases and J lost 1 base. Germline V gene data show CDR1 as SGHAT and CDR2 as FQNNGV. This CDR3 is CASSSIQGANTEAFS. For the CDR3, the DNA is TGTGCCAGCAGTTCAATACAGGGGGCGAACACTGAAGCTTTCTCC.

This clonotype was counted at least ten times. The chain joins TRBV5-4 to TRBJ2-5, with 8 bases that match TRBD2. Germline loops: CDR1 SGHNT, CDR2 YYREEE (reference sequence). This CDR3 has 17 residues. The V segment lost 0 bases and the J segment 5 bases; nucleotides outside the gene matches: 12. The chain's CDR3 is CASSLAPKAGVGETQYF. The CDR3 DNA is TGTGCCAGCAGCTTGGCCCCCAAAGCGGGAGTGGGTGAGACCCAGTACTTC.

The chain recombines TRBV7-9 with TRBJ1-1; D unclear. The CDR3 has 14 amino acids. V lost 2 bases and J lost 7, with 14 bases in between. Looked up from germline, CDR1 is SEHNR and CDR2 is FQNEAQ (reference sequence). The DNA of the CDR3 is TGTGCCAGCAGCTTATCGAGCGGGGTAGATGAAGCTTTCTTT. Encoded protein: CASSLSSGVDEAFF.

This clonotype was seen many times. This chain links TRBV6-6 with TRBJ2-3, with TRBD1 identical over 7 bases. V lost 5 bases and J lost 9; bases outside the gene matches: 5. This CDR3 comprises 12 residues. Germline V gene lookup returns CDR1 MNHNY and CDR2 SVGAGI (reference sequence). CDR3 nucleotides: TGTGCCAGCAGTACGGACAGGCCGACGCAGTATTTT. Translation: CASSTDRPTQYF.